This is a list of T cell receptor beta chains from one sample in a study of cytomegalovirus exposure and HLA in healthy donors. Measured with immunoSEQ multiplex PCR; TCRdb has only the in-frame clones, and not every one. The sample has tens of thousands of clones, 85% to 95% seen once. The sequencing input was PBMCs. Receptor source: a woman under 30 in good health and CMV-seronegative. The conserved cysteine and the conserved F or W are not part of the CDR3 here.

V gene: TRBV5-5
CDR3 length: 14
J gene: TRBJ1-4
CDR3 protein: ASSHTPQGASEKLF

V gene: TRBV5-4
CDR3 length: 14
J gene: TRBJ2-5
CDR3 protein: ASSLEDGARGRDQY

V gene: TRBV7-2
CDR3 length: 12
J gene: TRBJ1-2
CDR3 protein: ASRKGGQDYGYT

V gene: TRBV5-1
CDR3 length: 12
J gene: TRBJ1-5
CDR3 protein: ASSFDSNNQPQH

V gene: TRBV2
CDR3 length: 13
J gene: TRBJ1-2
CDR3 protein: ASSDIVTVNYGYT

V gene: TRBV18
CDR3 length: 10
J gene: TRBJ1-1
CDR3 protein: ASSTGDTEAF

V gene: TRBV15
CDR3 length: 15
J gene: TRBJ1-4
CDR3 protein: ATSRDRTVATNEKLF

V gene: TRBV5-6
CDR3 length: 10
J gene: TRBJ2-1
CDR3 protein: ASSPGWEEQF

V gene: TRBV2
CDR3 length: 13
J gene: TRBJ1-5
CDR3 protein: ASSAEGGAGQPQH

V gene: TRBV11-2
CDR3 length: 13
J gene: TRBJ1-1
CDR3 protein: ASSLDQTGGTEAF

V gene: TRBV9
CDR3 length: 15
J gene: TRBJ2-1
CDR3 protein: ASSVATGLAIYNEQF

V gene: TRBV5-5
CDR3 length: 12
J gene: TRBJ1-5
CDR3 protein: ASSLVGGTQPQH

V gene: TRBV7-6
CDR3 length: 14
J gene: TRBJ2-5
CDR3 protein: ASSLEGTSGEETQY

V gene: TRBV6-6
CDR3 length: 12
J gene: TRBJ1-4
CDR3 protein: ASSTRQGQEKLF

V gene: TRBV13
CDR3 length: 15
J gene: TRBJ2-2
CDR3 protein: ASSLIDRGIWAGELF

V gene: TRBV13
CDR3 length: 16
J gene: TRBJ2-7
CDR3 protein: ASSLATGRGGGVYEQY

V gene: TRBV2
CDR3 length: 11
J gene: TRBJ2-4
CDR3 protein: ATEALAKNIQY

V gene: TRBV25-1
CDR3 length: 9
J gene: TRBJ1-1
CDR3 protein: ASRGNTEAF

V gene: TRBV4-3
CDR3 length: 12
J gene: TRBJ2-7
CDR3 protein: ASSQEVPGYEQY